The T cell receptor beta chain described here comes from a study of T cells in Graves' hyperthyroidism and ophthalmopathy. Study findings and constraints: Most clonotypes expanded in thyroid above 0.001 were likewise present in blood.

Of note for this clonotype: The antigen remains undetermined.

It was RNA transcripts that yielded the amplified TCR beta CDR3 regions. When the TCR CDR3 underwent first-round RT-PCR, the HTBI primer set was used. TCRdb ran MiXCR on the multiplex PCR reads and lists one entry per CDR3 protein. The table records fewer than 650,000 distinct CDR3 sequences, 46% of them present only once. Lactation, pregnancy, other autoimmune disease or uncontrolled infection excluded patients. Diagnoses rested on clinical symptoms, serum thyroxine and TRAb, thyroid ultrasound and orbital computed tomography. The CDR3 consists of 13 residues. Germline V gene lookup returns CDR1 SSHAT and CDR2 FNYEAQ (reference sequence).

This sequence joins TRBV7-7 and TRBJ2-5; 9 nucleotides align to TRBD1. The sequencing input was peripheral blood or thyroid tissue (not recorded which). This TCR was sampled from an adult woman with Graves' disease, either hyperthyroidism or ophthalmopathy (not recorded which). In DNA, the CDR3 is TGTGCTACGCTCCCGGACAGGGGAGAGACCCAGTACTTC. Translation: CATLPDRGETQYF. Looking up the rest from reference TRBV7-7 and TRBJ2-5 gives the full variable domain: GAGVSQSPRYKVTKRGQDVTLRCDPISSHATLYWYQQALGQGPEFLTYFNYEAQPDKSGLPSDRFSAERPEGSISTLTIQRTEQRDSAMYRCATLPDRGETQYFGPGTRLLVL.